These T cell receptor beta chains were read from a single sample in a study of STAT5B mutations in CD4+ large granular lymphocyte leukemia. The data were produced by immunoSEQ multiplex PCR, yet TCRdb's version contains in-frame clones alone and is incomplete. This table holds 32,000 or so clones, more than 65% found once. The sample consisted of CD4+ T cells from blood buffy coats. These receptors were collected from a human donor in good health. Both conserved end residues are part of each CDR3. The D gene is left open where the match is weak. Where a row states a size, it is once, few, many or the class of an expanded clone; other rows omit it.

V: TRBV6-1; size: NA; length: 15; J: TRBJ2-1; D: TRBD2; DNA: TGTGCCAGCAGTGAACTAGCGGGGGGAGGAGGTGAGCAGTTCTTC; CDR3: CASSELAGGGGEQFF
V: TRBV2; size: NA; length: 18; J: TRBJ1-3; D: TRBD1; DNA: TGTGCCAGCAGTGATGAAGGACGTTTCGACAGGGCACGAAACACCATATATTTT; CDR3: CASSDEGRFDRARNTIYF
V: TRBV6-5; size: NA; length: 14; J: TRBJ2-1; D: TRBD2; DNA: TGTGCCAGCAGCGGGGGGGGGCAGTACAATGAGCAGTTCTTC; CDR3: CASSGGGQYNEQFF
V: TRBV14; size: NA; length: 16; J: TRBJ2-5; D: NA; DNA: TGTGCCAGCAGCCGCCGAGGGGGTGGGCCCCAAGAGACCCAGTACTTC; CDR3: CASSRRGGGPQETQYF
V: TRBV19; size: few; length: 14; J: TRBJ1-5; D: NA; DNA: TGTGCCAGTAGTATCCCCGGGCCGGATCAGCCCCAGCATTTT; CDR3: CASSIPGPDQPQHF
V: TRBV29-1; size: NA; length: 11; J: TRBJ2-7; D: NA; DNA: TGCAGCGTTGGGTCAGGGTTCGAGCAGTACTTC; CDR3: CSVGSGFEQYF
V: TRBV7-2; size: NA; length: 14; J: TRBJ2-5; D: TRBD1; DNA: TGTGCCAGCAGCTCGGGACAGGCCTCTGAGACCCAGTACTTC; CDR3: CASSSGQASETQYF
V: TRBV6-6; size: few; length: 15; J: TRBJ1-1; D: TRBD1; DNA: TGTGCGTCATTCCCGGGACAGGGACCGAGCACTGAAGCTTTCTTT; CDR3: CASFPGQGPSTEAFF
V: TRBV18; size: NA; length: 12; J: TRBJ2-3; D: NA; DNA: TGTGCCAGCTCAACTCTCACAGATACGCAGTATTTT; CDR3: CASSTLTDTQYF
V: TRBV5-4; size: once; length: 15; J: TRBJ2-1; D: NA; DNA: TGTGCCAGCAGCTTGGACAGGGCCCGAACGGGTGAGCAGTTCTTC; CDR3: CASSLDRARTGEQFF
V: TRBV7-7; size: NA; length: 13; J: TRBJ2-5; D: NA; DNA: TGTGCTAGCAGCTTAGCTCATGCGGAGACCCAGTACTTC; CDR3: CASSLAHAETQYF
V: TRBV9; size: few; length: 14; J: TRBJ1-1; D: NA; DNA: TGTGCCAGCAGCGTACAGGCGGGTGGCACTGAAGCTTTCTTT; CDR3: CASSVQAGGTEAFF
V: TRBV28; size: once; length: 16; J: TRBJ2-5; D: TRBD2; DNA: TGTGCCAGCAAGGCCTCTCTCGCGGGGGGAAGGGAGACCCAGTACTTC; CDR3: CASKASLAGGRETQYF
V: TRBV5-1; size: NA; length: 15; J: TRBJ2-7; D: TRBD2; DNA: TGCGCCAGCAGCTTGGTAGCTAGCGGGGGCTACGAGCAGTACTTC; CDR3: CASSLVASGGYEQYF
V: TRBV6-5; size: NA; length: 14; J: TRBJ1-4; D: NA; DNA: TGTGCCAGCAGCCGACATGGCAGCGCGGAAAAACTGTTTTTT; CDR3: CASSRHGSAEKLFF
V: TRBV5-1; size: NA; length: 15; J: TRBJ1-4; D: NA; DNA: TGCGCCAGCAGCTTGGAGGCCGCAACTAATGAAAAACTGTTTTTT; CDR3: CASSLEAATNEKLFF